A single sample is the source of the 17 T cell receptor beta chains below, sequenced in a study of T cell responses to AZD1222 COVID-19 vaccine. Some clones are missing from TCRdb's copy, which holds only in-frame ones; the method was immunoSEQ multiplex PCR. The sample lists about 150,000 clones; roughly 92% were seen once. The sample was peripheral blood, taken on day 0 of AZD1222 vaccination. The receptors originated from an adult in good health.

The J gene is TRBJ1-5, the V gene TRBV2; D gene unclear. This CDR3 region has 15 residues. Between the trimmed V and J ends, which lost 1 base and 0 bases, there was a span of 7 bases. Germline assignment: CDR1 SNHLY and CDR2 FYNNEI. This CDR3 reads CASSEDSDSNQPQHF. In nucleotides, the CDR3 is TGTGCCAGCAGTGAAGACAGCGATAGCAATCAGCCCCAGCATTTT.

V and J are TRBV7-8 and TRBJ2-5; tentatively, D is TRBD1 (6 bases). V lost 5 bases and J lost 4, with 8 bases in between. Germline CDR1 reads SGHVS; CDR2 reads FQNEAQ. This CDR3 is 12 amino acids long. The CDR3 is CASSPRGETQYF. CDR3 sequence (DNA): TGTGCCAGCAGCCCCAGGGGAGAGACCCAGTACTTC.

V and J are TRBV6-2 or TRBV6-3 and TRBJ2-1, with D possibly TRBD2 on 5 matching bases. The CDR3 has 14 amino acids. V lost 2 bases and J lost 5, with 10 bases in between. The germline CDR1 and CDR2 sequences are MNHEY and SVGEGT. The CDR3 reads CASSYPLGDNEQFF. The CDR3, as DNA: TGTGCCAGCAGTTACCCCCTCGGGGACAATGAGCAGTTCTTC.

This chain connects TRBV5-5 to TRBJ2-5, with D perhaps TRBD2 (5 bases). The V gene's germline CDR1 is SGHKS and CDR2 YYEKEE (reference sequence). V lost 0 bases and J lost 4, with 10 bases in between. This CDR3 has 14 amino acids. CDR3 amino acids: CASSLGGVLETQYF. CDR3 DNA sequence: TGTGCCAGCAGCTTGGGGGGAGTATTAGAGACCCAGTACTTC.

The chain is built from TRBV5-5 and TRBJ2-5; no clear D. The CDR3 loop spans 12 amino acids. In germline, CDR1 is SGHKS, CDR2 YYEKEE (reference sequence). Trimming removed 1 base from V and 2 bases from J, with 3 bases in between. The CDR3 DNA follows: TGTGCCAGCAGCTTGTGGCAAGAGACCCAGTACTTC. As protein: CASSLWQETQYF.

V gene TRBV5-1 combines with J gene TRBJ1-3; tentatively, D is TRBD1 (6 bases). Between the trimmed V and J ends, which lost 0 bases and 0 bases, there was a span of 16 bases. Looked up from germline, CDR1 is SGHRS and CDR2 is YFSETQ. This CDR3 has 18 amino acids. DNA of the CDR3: TGCGCCAGCAGCTTGGTAGGGGGTCACCTGAGCTCTGGAAACACCATATATTTT. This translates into CASSLVGGHLSSGNTIYF.

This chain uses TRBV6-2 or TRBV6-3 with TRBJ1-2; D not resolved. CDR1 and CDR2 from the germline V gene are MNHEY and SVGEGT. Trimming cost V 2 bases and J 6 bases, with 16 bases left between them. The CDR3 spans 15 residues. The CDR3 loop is CASSYHGSPGDGYTF. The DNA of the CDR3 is TGTGCCAGCAGTTACCACGGGAGCCCGGGAGATGGCTACACCTTC.

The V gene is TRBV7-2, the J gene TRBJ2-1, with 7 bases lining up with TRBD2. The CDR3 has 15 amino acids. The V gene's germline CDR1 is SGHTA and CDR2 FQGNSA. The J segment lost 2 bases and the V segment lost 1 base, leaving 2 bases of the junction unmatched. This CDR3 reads CASSLVGLAYNEQFF. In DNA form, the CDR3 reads TGTGCCAGCAGCTTAGTCGGACTAGCCTACAATGAGCAGTTCTTC.

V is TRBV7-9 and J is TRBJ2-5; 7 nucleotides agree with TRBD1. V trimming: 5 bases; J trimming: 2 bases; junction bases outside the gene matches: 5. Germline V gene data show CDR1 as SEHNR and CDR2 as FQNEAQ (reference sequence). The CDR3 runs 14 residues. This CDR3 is CASSTGQLQETQYF. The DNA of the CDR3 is TGTGCCAGCAGCACGGGACAGCTACAAGAGACCCAGTACTTC.

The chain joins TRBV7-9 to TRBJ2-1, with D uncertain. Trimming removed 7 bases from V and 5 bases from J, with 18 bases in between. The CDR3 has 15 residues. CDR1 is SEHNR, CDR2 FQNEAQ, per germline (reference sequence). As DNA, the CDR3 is TGTGCCAGCAACCCTAGTTTTGGCCTCGACAATGAGCAGTTCTTC. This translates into CASNPSFGLDNEQFF.

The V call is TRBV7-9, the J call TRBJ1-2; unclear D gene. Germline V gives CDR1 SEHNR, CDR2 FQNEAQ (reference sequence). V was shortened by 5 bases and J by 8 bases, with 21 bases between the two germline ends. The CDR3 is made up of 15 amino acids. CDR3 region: CASSQPHAAGGGYTF. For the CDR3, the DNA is TGTGCCAGCAGCCAGCCCCACGCCGCGGGCGGAGGCTACACCTTC.

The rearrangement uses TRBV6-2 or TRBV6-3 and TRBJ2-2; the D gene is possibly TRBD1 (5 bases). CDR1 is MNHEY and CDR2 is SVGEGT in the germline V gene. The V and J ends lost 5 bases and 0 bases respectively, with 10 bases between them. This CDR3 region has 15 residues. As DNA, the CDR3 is TGTGCCAGCAGTCTAGACAGACCGAACACCGGGGAGCTGTTTTTT. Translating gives CASSLDRPNTGELFF.

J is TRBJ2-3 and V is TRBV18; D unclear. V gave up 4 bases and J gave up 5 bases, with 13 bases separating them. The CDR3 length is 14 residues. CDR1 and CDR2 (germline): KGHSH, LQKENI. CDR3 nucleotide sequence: TGTGCCAGCTCACGCCGGGTCGGCCAAGATACGCAGTATTTT. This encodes CASSRRVGQDTQYF.

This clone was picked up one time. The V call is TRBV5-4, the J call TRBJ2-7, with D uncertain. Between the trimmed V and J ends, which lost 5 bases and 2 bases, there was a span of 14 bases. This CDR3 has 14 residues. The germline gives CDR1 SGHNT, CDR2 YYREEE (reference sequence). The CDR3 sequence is CASSPGKKTYEQYV. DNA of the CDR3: TGTGCCAGCAGTCCTGGGAAAAAAACCTACGAGCAGTACGTC.

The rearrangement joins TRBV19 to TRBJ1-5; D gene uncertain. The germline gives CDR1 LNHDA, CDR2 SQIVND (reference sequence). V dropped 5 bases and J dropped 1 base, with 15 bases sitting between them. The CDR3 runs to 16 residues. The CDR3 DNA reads TGTGCCAGTAGTCCGGGCCGTCCGGGGAGCAATCAGCCCCAGCATTTT. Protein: CASSPGRPGSNQPQHF.

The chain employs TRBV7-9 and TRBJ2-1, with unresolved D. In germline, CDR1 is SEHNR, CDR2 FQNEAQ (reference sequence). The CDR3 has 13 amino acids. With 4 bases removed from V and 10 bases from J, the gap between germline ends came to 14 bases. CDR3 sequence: CASSSQGRYEQFF. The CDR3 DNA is TGTGCCAGCAGCTCCCAAGGACGGTACGAGCAGTTCTTC. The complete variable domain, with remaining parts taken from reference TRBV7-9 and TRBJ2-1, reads DTGVSQNPRHKITKRGQNVTFRCDPISEHNRLYWYRQTLGQGPEFLTYFQNEAQLEKSRLLSDRFSAERPKGSFSTLEIQRTEQGDSAMYLCASSSQGRYEQFFGPGTRLTVL.

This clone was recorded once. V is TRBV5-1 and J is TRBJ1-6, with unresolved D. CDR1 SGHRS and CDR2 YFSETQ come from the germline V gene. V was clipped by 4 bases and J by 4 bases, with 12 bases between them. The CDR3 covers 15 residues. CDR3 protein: CASSLRGEYNSPLHF. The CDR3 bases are TGCGCCAGCAGCCTGCGTGGCGAGTATAATTCACCCCTCCACTTT.